The entry below describes one T cell receptor beta chain. The data derive from a study of T-cell memory formation after mild COVID-19. TCRdb used MiXCR to reprocess the 5' RACE reads, holding one entry per CDR3 protein. Of hundreds of thousands of distinct CDR3 sequences listed, roughly 20% are singletons. V lost 4 bases to trimming and J lost 2 bases, with 16 bases between them. CDR1 LGHNA and CDR2 YNFKEQ come from the germline V gene. The CDR3 extends over 16 amino acids. Specimen: PBMCs or a T cell subset sorted from them (not recorded which). The chain employs TRBV4-2 and TRBJ2-3; D unclear. The TCR sequence derives from an adult woman who had mild COVID-19 (a few samples of this study predate the infection). Cell type and time point are not known. The CDR3, as DNA: TGTGCCAGCAGCCCCACCCCTCGAAGATTCACAGATACGCAGTATTTT. Amino acids: CASSPTPRRFTDTQYF.